This T cell receptor beta chain was captured by sequencing in a study of OX40 agonist ivuxolimab in advanced cancers. Data came from immunoSEQ multiplex PCR; TCRdb stores just in-frame clones and leaves some out. The repertoire consists of about 76,000 clones, with over 75% occurring once and the leading ten covering roughly 3.1%. CDR3 length equals 15 residues. Germline-derived CDR1 and CDR2 are SGHNT and YENEEA. Between the trimmed V and J ends, which lost 2 bases and 2 bases, there was a span of 13 bases. This receptor was obtained from an adult with an advanced solid tumor such as melanoma, head and neck, liver or kidney cancer. This chain joins TRBV11-3 and TRBJ2-7; D is possibly TRBD2 (5 bases). Sequencing was performed on CD4+ or CD8+ T cells sorted from blood, taken in a trial of the OX40 agonist ivuxolimab. CDR3 in amino acids: CASSLRVSGTYEQYF. The DNA for the CDR3 is TGTGCCAGCAGCTTACGTGTCAGCGGAACCTACGAGCAGTACTTC.